This TCR beta chain stems from a study of graft-versus-host responses after intestinal transplantation. Study as a whole: Tacrolimus plus steroids were given to all recipients for roughly three years, preceded by anti-thymocyte globulin induction.

Of note for this clone: Its antigen is not known.

TCRdb's table, derived via immunoSEQ multiplex PCR, lists solely in-frame clones and lacks some. The data hold about 120,000 clones, with around nine tenths observed a single time. Germline V gives CDR1 MGHRA, CDR2 YSYEKL. J gave up 0 bases and V 0 bases, and 11 bases lay outside the gene matches. This CDR3 has 20 amino acids. The material sequenced was unstimulated CD4+ T cells sorted from spleen or lymph node cells, taken before intestinal transplant. This chain connects TRBV4-1 to TRBJ2-6; 7 positions agree with TRBD1. This sequence was found in a human donor who received an intestinal transplant. The CDR3, as DNA: TGCGCCAGCAGCCAAGATCTTGGAGGCAGGGGGATCTCTGGGGCCAACGTCCTGACTTTC. As protein: CASSQDLGGRGISGANVLTF.